These 7 T cell receptor beta chains originate from one sample sequenced in a study of kidney transplant recipient with SARS-CoV-2 infection. TCRdb fed the reads into MiXCR, producing one record per CDR3 protein. In the table there are approximately 240,000 distinct CDR3 sequences, less than 35% of which are singletons. Here the sequenced sample was a blood sample, taken at baseline and on day 111 from a kidney transplant recipient. The receptors stem from a male patient aged 25 to 39 who had COVID-19 and was a kidney transplant recipient. The T cells may partly be graft donor cells.

This clonotype occurred many times. The chain joins TRBV7-7 to TRBJ1-2; D is unclear. The CDR3 extends over 17 amino acids. Per the germline V gene, CDR1 is SSHAT and CDR2 is FNYEAQ (reference sequence). V was cut by 5 bases and J by 4 bases, with 23 bases left in between. Here the CDR3 DNA reads TGTGCCAGCAGCACCGGTAATAAGTGCCGAAAGACCTATGGCTACACCTTC. Translation gives CASSTGNKCRKTYGYTF.

This clonotype was recorded at least ten times. The chain is built from TRBV5-4 and TRBJ2-7; D perhaps matches TRBD1 (6 bases). The CDR3 has 13 residues. The V and J ends lost 4 bases and 5 bases respectively, with 13 bases between them. The germline V gene has CDR1 SGHNT and CDR2 YYREEE (reference sequence). The CDR3 loop is CASSRNRADEQYF. The CDR3, as DNA: TGTGCCAGCAGCAGAAACAGGGCGGACGAGCAGTACTTC.

This clonotype has a handful of counts. The genes are TRBV19 and TRBJ2-5; D possibly matches TRBD1 or TRBD2 (5 bases each). V dropped 9 bases and J dropped 5 bases, with 13 bases sitting between them. CDR1 is LNHDA, CDR2 SQIVND, per germline (reference sequence). The CDR3 contains 12 residues. The CDR3 loop is CASQGPGETQYF. The CDR3 nucleotides read TGTGCCAGCCAGGGACCCGGGGAGACCCAGTACTTC.

This clonotype was seen repeatedly, ten times or more. V gene TRBV12-3 or TRBV12-4 combines with J gene TRBJ1-2; no reliable D call. The CDR3 totals 17 residues. Trimming left V 5 bases short and J 4 bases short, with 23 bases between. For the CDR3, the DNA is TGTGCCAGCAGTCGGTACACCACAGCAGGAAAGACCTATGGCTACACCTTC. Its translation is CASSRYTTAGKTYGYTF.

This clonotype has more than one count but fewer than ten. One base away lies a much larger clone, so this may be a sequencing read error. The rearrangement uses TRBV3-1 and TRBJ2-6; 10 positions match TRBD2. CDR3 length: 18 amino acids. Germline V CDR1 and CDR2: LGHDT, YNNKEL (reference sequence). The CDR3 protein is CASGQAGGWSSGANVLTF. The CDR3, as DNA: TGTGCCAGCGGCCAAGCGGGGGGGTGGAGCTCTGGGGCCAACGTCCTGACTTTC. The full variable domain, its missing parts supplied by reference TRBV3-1 and TRBJ2-6, is DTAVSQTPKYLVTQMGNDKSIKCEQNLGHDTMYWYKQDSKKFLKIMFSYNNKELIINETVPNRFSPKSPDKAHLNLHINSLELGDSAVYFCASGQAGGWSSGANVLTFGAGSRLTVL.

This clonotype was counted many times. Because the CDR3's place on the DNA is in doubt, the DNA is left out and the CDR3 is given as listed by TCRdb. The genes are TRBV7-5 and TRBJ1-2. TRBV7-5 is assigned pseudogene status. Both ends counted, the CDR3 spans 19 residues. CDR3: CISVPESNHEVGKTYGYTF.

This clonotype was detected many times. The J gene is TRBJ1-5, the V gene TRBV7-9, with TRBD1 matching over 8 bases. This CDR3 has 16 amino acids. J was trimmed by 3 bases and V by 3 bases; bases with no gene match: 7. Per the germline V gene, CDR1 is SEHNR and CDR2 is FQNEAQ (reference sequence). In DNA form, the CDR3 reads TGTGCCAGCAGCTTCTTTGGACAGGGACCCAATCAGCCCCAGCATTTT. It codes for CASSFFGQGPNQPQHF.